This T cell receptor (beta chain) appears in the sequencing data of a study of cytomegalovirus exposure and HLA in healthy donors. This clone came up a few times. 60 Vbeta and 13 Jbeta primers were used in PCR. Only in-frame clones appear in the TCRdb table, and some are missing; sequencing was by immunoSEQ multiplex PCR. The table lists around 190,000 clones, approximately 9.5% of them singletons. V was clipped by 2 bases and J by 3 bases, with 23 bases between them. This CDR3 has 18 residues. Germline V gene data show CDR1 as MNHNS and CDR2 as SASEGT. This chain uses TRBV6-1 with TRBJ2-7; the D gene is possibly TRBD2 (5 bases). What was sequenced was PBMCs. The TCR comes from a woman aged 30 to 39 in good health and CMV-seropositive. The CDR3 loop reads CASSENVGERPRYYEQYF. CDR3 sequence (DNA): TGTGCCAGCAGTGAAAACGTTGGGGAGCGACCCCGATACTACGAGCAGTACTTC.